This TCR beta chain was identified in a study of human T cells and chemical hapten exposure. Time point here: healthy volunteer bleed at 6 weeks. The template was total RNA from unfractionated whole blood. Broader study findings: TCRs whose frequency exceeded 1 in 1000 remained the same following DPC sensitization.

In the authors' methods: Samples had a median of around 94,000 TCRs, ranging roughly 20,000 to 690,600. TCRdb recomputed calls from the RACE reads with MiXCR, one row per CDR3 protein. TCRdb's processing, not the authors' own work, is the source of the V and J calls. The data contain 50,000 to 70,000 distinct CDR3 sequences, 5.5% to 7.5% of them singletons. This clonotype was seen a handful of times. The antigen is undetermined. Sequenced material: whole blood. This clonotype was sampled from a female donor in good health. Some clones in this sample may be carry-over from other donors' samples.

The CDR3 bases are TGTGCCAGCAGCCACGGGGGGGGCAATCAGCCCCAGCATTTT. It codes for CASSHGGGNQPQHF. The chain has TRBV7-9 and TRBJ1-5; maybe TRBD1 (5 bases). CDR1 and CDR2 (germline): SEHNR, FQNEAQ (reference sequence). V lost 5 bases and J lost 2, with 10 bases in between. The CDR3 loop spans 14 amino acids. Together with reference TRBV7-9 and TRBJ1-5, the CDR3 gives the full variable domain: DTGVSQNPRHKITKRGQNVTFRCDPISEHNRLYWYRQTLGQGPEFLTYFQNEAQLEKSRLLSDRFSAERPKGSFSTLEIQRTEQGDSAMYLCASSHGGGNQPQHFGDGTRLSIL.